The clone carrying this TCR beta chain has only one observation. The sample is drawn from a study of T cell changes during pregnancy in multiple sclerosis. CDR1 and CDR2 (germline): PRHDT, FYEKMQ (reference sequence). The CDR3 length is 16 residues. J lost 0 bases, V lost 4 bases, and 4 bases had no gene match. The repertoire was sequenced with immunoSEQ multiplex PCR; TCRdb's copy has only in-frame clones and lacks some. Among about 69,000 clones, 91% were seen once, and the ten largest hold around 0.27%. Specimen: CD4+ T cells from peripheral blood mononuclear cells, collected in the third trimester of pregnancy. The chain links TRBV13 to TRBJ1-3, with 9 bases matching TRBD1. The TCR was taken from a female donor in good health, enrolled as a control in a pregnancy study. The CDR3 loop reads CASSWGTGISGNTIYF. The CDR3 region has the DNA TGTGCCAGCAGCTGGGGGACAGGGATCTCTGGAAACACCATATATTTT.